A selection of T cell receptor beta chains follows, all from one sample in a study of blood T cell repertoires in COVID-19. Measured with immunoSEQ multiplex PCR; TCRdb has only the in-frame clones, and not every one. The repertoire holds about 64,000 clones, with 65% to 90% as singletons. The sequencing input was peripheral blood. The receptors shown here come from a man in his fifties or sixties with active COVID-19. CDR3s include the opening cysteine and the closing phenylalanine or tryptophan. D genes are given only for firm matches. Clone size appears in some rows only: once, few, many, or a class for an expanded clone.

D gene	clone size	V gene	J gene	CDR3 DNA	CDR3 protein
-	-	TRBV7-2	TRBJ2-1	TGTGCCAGCAGCTTAGCCAGGGCGACCTACAATGAGCAGTTCTTC	CASSLARATYNEQFF
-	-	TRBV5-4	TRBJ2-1	TGTGCCAGCAGCTCTCGCCGGCGGGCGGGAAATGAGCAGTTCTTC	CASSSRRRAGNEQFF
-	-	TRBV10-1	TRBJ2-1	TGCGCCAGCAGTGAGTCTGCCGGGGGACCCTACAATGAGCAGTTCTTC	CASSESAGGPYNEQFF
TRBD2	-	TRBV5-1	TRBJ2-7	TGCGCCAGCAGCTTGGAACTAGCGGGAGCGGCCTACGAGCAGTACTTC	CASSLELAGAAYEQYF
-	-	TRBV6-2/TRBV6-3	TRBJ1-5	TGTGCCAGCAGCCCCCCGGGGGGTCGTCGCAATCAGCCCCAGCATTTT	CASSPPGGRRNQPQHF
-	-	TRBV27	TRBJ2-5	TGTGCCAGCGGGACCGGATCCAGGGGGACCCAGTACTTC	CASGTGSRGTQYF
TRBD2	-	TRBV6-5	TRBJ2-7	TGTGCCAGCAGTTATGGGACTAGGGCCTACGAGCAGTACTTC	CASSYGTRAYEQYF
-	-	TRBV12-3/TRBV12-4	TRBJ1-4	TGTGCCAGCAGTGGACTGAGTAATGAAAAACTGTTTTTT	CASSGLSNEKLFF
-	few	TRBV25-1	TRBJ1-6	TGTGCCAGCAGTGAATTTGGGAGGGTTGGTATCCACTTT	CASSEFGRVGIHF
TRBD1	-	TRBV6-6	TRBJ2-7	TGTGCCACCCTGGACAGGGTAATTTACGAGCAGTACTTC	CATLDRVIYEQYF
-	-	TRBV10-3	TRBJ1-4	TGTGCCATCAGTGAGTCCGGTGGTGCTAATGAAAAACTGTTTTTT	CAISESGGANEKLFF
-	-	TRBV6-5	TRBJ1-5	TGTGCCAGCCGACAGGTTGGCAATCAGCCCCAGCATTTT	CASRQVGNQPQHF
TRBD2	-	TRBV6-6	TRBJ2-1	TGTGCCAGCCGGGAGGGCTCCTACAATGAGCAGTTCTTC	CASREGSYNEQFF
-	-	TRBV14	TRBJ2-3	TGTGCCAGCAGCCAGGTTATACAGACAGCCCTATGGGATACGCAGTATTTT	CASSQVIQTALWDTQYF
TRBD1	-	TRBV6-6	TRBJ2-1	TGTGCCAGCCGGGACAGGGGGTACAATGAGCAGTTCTTC	CASRDRGYNEQFF
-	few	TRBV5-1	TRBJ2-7	TGCGCCAGCAGCTCCCTAGCGTCCTCCTACGAGCAGTACTTC	CASSSLASSYEQYF
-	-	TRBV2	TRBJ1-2	TGTGCCAGCAGTGACCTCCGGGGGGGCTATGGCTACACCTTC	CASSDLRGGYGYTF
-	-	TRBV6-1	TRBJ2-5	TGTGCCAGCAGTGAATACGGCGGGTCCCTGGAGACCCAGTACTTC	CASSEYGGSLETQYF
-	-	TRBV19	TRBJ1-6	TGTGCCAGCACAAAAAGCTCCTATAATTCACCCCTCCACTTT	CASTKSSYNSPLHF
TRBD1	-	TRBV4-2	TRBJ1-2	TGTGCCAGCAGCCAAGATCTTCGGCATGGGACAGGGAAAGGCTACACCTTC	CASSQDLRHGTGKGYTF
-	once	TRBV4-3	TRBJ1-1	TGCGCCAGCAGCCAAGATCTCGTCCCAAGGGGCACTGAAGCTTTCTTT	CASSQDLVPRGTEAFF
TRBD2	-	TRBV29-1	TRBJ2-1	TGCAGCGCGGGACTAGCCAGTATCGAGCAGTTCTTC	CSAGLASIEQFF
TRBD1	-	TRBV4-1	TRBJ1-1	TGCGCCAGCAGCCAACCCGGGACAGGGAGCAACACTGAAGCTTTCTTT	CASSQPGTGSNTEAFF
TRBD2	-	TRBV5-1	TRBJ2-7	TGCGCCAGCAGCTTACGGCTAGCGGAATACGAGCAGTACTTC	CASSLRLAEYEQYF
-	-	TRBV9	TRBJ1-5	TGTGCCAGCAGCCCCGGAGGGGATAGCAATCAGCCCCAGCATTTT	CASSPGGDSNQPQHF
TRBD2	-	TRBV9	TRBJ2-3	TGTGCCAGCAGCGTAGCTAGCGGGGAGATCGGGGATACGCAGTATTTT	CASSVASGEIGDTQYF
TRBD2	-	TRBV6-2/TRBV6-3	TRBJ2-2	TGTGCCAGCAGCCCGGGACCGGGAGGGTGGGAGCTGTTTTTT	CASSPGPGGWELFF
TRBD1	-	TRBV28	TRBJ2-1	TGTGCCAGCACCCCTCGACAGGGGGCCCACAATGAGCAGTTCTTC	CASTPRQGAHNEQFF
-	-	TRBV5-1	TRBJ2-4	TGCGCCAGCAGCTTGTCGTTCAGGGAAAACATTCAGTACTTC	CASSLSFRENIQYF
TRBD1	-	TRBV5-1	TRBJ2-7	TGCGCCAGCAGGACCGGACAGGGGACCTACGAGCAGTACTTC	CASRTGQGTYEQYF
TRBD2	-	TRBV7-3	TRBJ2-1	TGTGCCAGCAGCGCCCAAGCGGGAGTAACCTACAATGAGCAGTTCTTC	CASSAQAGVTYNEQFF
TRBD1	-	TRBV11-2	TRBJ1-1	TGTGCCAGCAGCACAGGGGGCCACGCGCGGGGTGAAGCTTTCTTT	CASSTGGHARGEAFF
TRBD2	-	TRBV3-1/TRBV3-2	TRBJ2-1	TGTGCCAGCAGCAAAGGAGCGGGAGGGCCTAGTAATGAGCAGTTCTTC	CASSKGAGGPSNEQFF
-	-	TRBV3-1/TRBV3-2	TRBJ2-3	TGTGCCAGCAGCCACCGGGGTGGCACAGATACGCAGTATTTT	CASSHRGGTDTQYF
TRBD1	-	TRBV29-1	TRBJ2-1	TGCAGCGTTGTATTAGTCAGGACAGGGGGCAATGAGCAGTTCTTC	CSVVLVRTGGNEQFF
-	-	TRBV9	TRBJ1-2	TGTGCCAGCAGCTTTCGGGGAGACTATGGCTACACCTTC	CASSFRGDYGYTF
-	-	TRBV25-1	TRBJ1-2	TGTGCCAGCAGTAACAGGGCCCTAGGCTATGGCTACACCTTC	CASSNRALGYGYTF
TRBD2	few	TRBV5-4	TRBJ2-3	TGTGCCAGCAGCTTGGTAGCGGGGGGAGACACAGATACGCAGTATTTT	CASSLVAGGDTDTQYF
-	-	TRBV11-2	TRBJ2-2	TGTGCCAGCAGCTTAGACGTTACGAACACCGGGGAGCTGTTTTTT	CASSLDVTNTGELFF